The 26 T cell receptor beta chains presented below share a single source sample, sequenced in a study of OX40 agonist ivuxolimab in advanced cancers. Libraries were prepared by immunoSEQ multiplex PCR; TCRdb keeps only in-frame clonotypes and omits some of them. Of approximately 120,000 clones detected, around 93% appear once; the ten largest clones hold around 0.84%. This specimen consisted of CD4+ or CD8+ T cells sorted from blood, obtained in a trial of the OX40 agonist ivuxolimab. These receptors were taken from an adult with an advanced solid tumor such as melanoma, head and neck, liver or kidney cancer.

This clone appeared a single time. V is TRBV4-1 and J is TRBJ2-1; D is uncertain. The germline V gene has CDR1 MGHRA and CDR2 YSYEKL. This CDR3 region has 16 residues. V was shortened by 4 bases and J by 3 bases, with 16 bases between the two germline ends. This CDR3 is CASSRSPSQGYNEQFF. Written as DNA, the CDR3 is TGCGCCAGCAGCCGTAGTCCCAGTCAAGGCTACAATGAGCAGTTCTTC.

The chain employs TRBV2 and TRBJ1-1; tentatively, D is TRBD1 (5 bases). Between the trimmed V and J ends, which lost 6 bases and 2 bases, there was a span of 16 bases. This CDR3 is 15 amino acids long. The germline CDR1 and CDR2 sequences are SNHLY and FYNNEI. Written as DNA, the CDR3 is TGTGCCAGCAGCCCCGAGGCCTGGGGCAACACTGAAGCTTTCTTT. As protein: CASSPEAWGNTEAFF.

The V call is TRBV19, the J call TRBJ2-5; 10 nucleotides align to TRBD2. The germline CDR1 and CDR2 sequences are LNHDA and SQIVND (reference sequence). CDR3 length: 13 amino acids. V was clipped by 3 bases and J by 5 bases; unmatched bases: 0. The CDR3, as DNA: TGTGCCAGTAGTATTAGCGGGGGGGAGACCCAGTACTTC. It encodes CASSISGGETQYF.

J is TRBJ2-1 and V is TRBV5-1, with D perhaps matching TRBD2 (5 bases). Trimming removed 7 bases at V and 3 bases at J, with 14 bases between. The CDR3 is made up of 14 amino acids. Germline V gene sequence: CDR1 SGHRS, CDR2 YFSETQ. This CDR3 is CASGRGQLYNEQFF. CDR3 sequence (DNA): TGCGCCAGCGGACGCGGGCAACTCTACAATGAGCAGTTCTTC.

The chain is built from TRBV2 and TRBJ1-5, with 7 bases lining up with TRBD1. This CDR3 contains 14 residues. Germline V lookup: CDR1 SNHLY, CDR2 FYNNEI. J gave up 6 bases and V 8 bases, and 10 bases lay outside the gene matches. In nucleotides, the CDR3 is TGTGCCAGCGGCCAGGGGGTGTTCGGTCAGCCCCAGCATTTT. This codes for CASGQGVFGQPQHF.

The gene calls are TRBV28 and TRBJ2-2; the match to TRBD1 covers 10 bases. This CDR3 has 17 amino acids. With V trimmed by 5 bases and J by 4 bases, 10 bases remained unmatched. The germline gives CDR1 MDHEN, CDR2 SYDVKM. CDR3 DNA sequence: TGTGCCAGCAGTCAAACCGGGACAGGGGTCTTCACCGGGGAGCTGTTTTTT. It specifies CASSQTGTGVFTGELFF. The full variable domain, with the rest looked up from reference TRBV28 and TRBJ2-2, is DVKVTQSSRYLVKRTGEKVFLECVQDMDHENMFWYRQDPGLGLRLIYFSYDVKMKEKGDIPEGYSVSREKKERFSLILESASTNQTSMYLCASSQTGTGVFTGELFFGEGSRLTVL.

The chain uses TRBV9 and TRBJ2-2, with a possible D match to TRBD2 (5 bases). V was trimmed by 2 bases and J by 6 bases, leaving 11 bases between them. Germline V gene data show CDR1 as SGDLS and CDR2 as YYNGEE. The CDR3 loop spans 14 amino acids. CDR3 in amino acids: CASSVRPGSGELFF. In DNA form, the CDR3 reads TGTGCCAGCAGCGTGAGGCCGGGGTCCGGGGAGCTGTTTTTT.

This clone has a single count. This chain uses TRBV5-1 with TRBJ1-4; 9 nucleotides match TRBD1. The CDR3 is made up of 14 amino acids. Germline V gene sequence: CDR1 SGHRS, CDR2 YFSETQ. The junction had 6 bases not matched to a gene; V was cut back by 4 bases and J by 8 bases. The DNA for the CDR3 is TGCGCCAGCAGCCCGGGACAGGGTCCCGAAAAACTGTTTTTT. Encoded protein: CASSPGQGPEKLFF.

J is TRBJ1-5 and V is TRBV5-1, with 7 positions matching TRBD1. The CDR3 is 15 residues long. In germline, CDR1 is SGHRS, CDR2 YFSETQ. V dropped 3 bases and J dropped 2; count of bases not matched to a gene: 5. CDR3: CASSSGTAGNQPQHF. DNA of the CDR3: TGCGCCAGCAGCTCCGGGACAGCCGGCAATCAGCCCCAGCATTTT.

CDR3: CASSSRGLAGAQSSYNEQFF. The CDR3 DNA sequence: TGTGCCAGCAGCTCCCGTGGACTAGCGGGCGCCCAAAGCTCCTACAATGAGCAGTTCTTC. The chain has TRBV7-3 and TRBJ2-1; 11 bases are a match to TRBD2. Germline values: CDR1 SGHTA, CDR2 FQGTGA. This CDR3 contains 20 residues. V shed 4 bases, J shed 0 bases, and the junction held 14 bases outside the gene matches. Combining the CDR3 with reference TRBV7-3 and TRBJ2-1 gives the whole variable domain GAGVSQTPSNKVTEKGKYVELRCDPISGHTALYWYRQSLGQGPEFLIYFQGTGAADDSGLPNDRFFAVRPEGSVSTLKIQRTERGDSAVYLCASSSRGLAGAQSSYNEQFFGPGTRLTVL.

The rearrangement uses TRBV9 and TRBJ2-1; D might be TRBD1 or TRBD2, each matching 5 bases. Trimming pared 3 bases from V and 8 bases from J, leaving 12 bases between. Germline CDR1 is SGDLS and CDR2 is YYNGEE. This CDR3 is 13 amino acids long. In nucleotides, the CDR3 is TGTGCCAGCAGCGGTGGGGGTACCGATGAGCAGTTCTTC. Amino acids: CASSGGGTDEQFF. Supplemented by reference TRBV9 and TRBJ2-1, the full variable domain reads DSGVTQTPKHLITATGQRVTLRCSPRSGDLSVYWYQQSLDQGLQFLIQYYNGEERAKGNILERFSAQQFPDLHSELNLSSLELGDSALYFCASSGGGTDEQFFGPGTRLTVL.

This chain uses TRBV11-2 with TRBJ1-5; 7 bases line up with TRBD1. CDR3 length equals 15 residues. Germline V gene data show CDR1 as SGHAT and CDR2 as FQNNGV. The V gene end was trimmed by 1 base and the J gene end by 4 bases; junction bases not matched to a gene: 4. CDR3 protein: CASSLGSGGNQPQHF. CDR3 in DNA: TGTGCCAGCAGCTTAGGTTCAGGGGGGAATCAGCCCCAGCATTTT.

This chain links TRBV6-5 with TRBJ2-3; D not resolved. V lost 5 bases and J 5 bases, leaving 5 bases between the germline ends. This CDR3 comprises 11 residues. CDR1 is MNHEY, CDR2 SVGAGI, per germline. The CDR3 DNA reads as TGTGCCAGCAGTACCCGAGATACGCAGTATTTT. This codes for CASSTRDTQYF.

This sequence joins TRBV25-1 and TRBJ1-2, with D unresolved. Trimming removed 7 bases at V and 4 bases at J, with 13 bases between. Germline CDR1 is MGHDK and CDR2 is SYGVNS. This CDR3 has 13 amino acids. The CDR3 reads CASTGTSGYGYTF. As DNA, the CDR3 is TGTGCCAGCACAGGTACTTCAGGCTATGGCTACACCTTC.

The chain recombines TRBV7-9 with TRBJ1-1; D not resolved. V lost 2 bases, J lost 10 bases, and 11 bases lay in between. CDR1 is SEHNR, CDR2 FQNEAQ, per germline (reference sequence). The CDR3 runs to 12 residues. CDR3 protein: CASSLTGLLAFF. The DNA for the CDR3 is TGTGCCAGCAGCTTAACCGGACTCCTAGCTTTCTTT. Looking up the rest from reference TRBV7-9 and TRBJ1-1 gives the full variable domain: DTGVSQNPRHKITKRGQNVTFRCDPISEHNRLYWYRQTLGQGPEFLTYFQNEAQLEKSRLLSDRFSAERPKGSFSTLEIQRTEQGDSAMYLCASSLTGLLAFFGQGTRLTVV.

The table lists this clone with a few counts. This chain joins TRBV7-8 and TRBJ1-1; D gene uncertain. The germline gives CDR1 SGHVS, CDR2 FQNEAQ. The CDR3 totals 15 residues. Trimming took 1 base from V and 6 from J, leaving 15 bases between them. The CDR3, as DNA: TGTGCCAGCAGCTTAGTAGAGGGTAAAGATTCTGAAGCTTTCTTT. Encoded protein: CASSLVEGKDSEAFF.

This sequence joins TRBV6-5 and TRBJ1-1; 8 nucleotides match TRBD1. After removal of 6 bases from V and 2 bases from J, the junction contained 5 bases not matched to a gene. This CDR3 spans 14 amino acids. The germline V gene encodes CDR1 MNHEY and CDR2 SVGAGI. CDR3 DNA: TGTGCCAGCAGCTTCGGACAGGGTAACACTGAAGCTTTCTTT. It is translated as CASSFGQGNTEAFF.

The V gene is TRBV7-3, the J gene TRBJ2-7, with unresolved D. Germline V CDR1 and CDR2: SGHTA, FQGTGA. This CDR3 region has 15 residues. V was pared by 2 bases and J by 2 bases, with 13 bases between. The CDR3 is CASSLGQRKTYEQYF. As DNA, the CDR3 is TGTGCCAGCAGCTTAGGGCAGCGCAAAACCTACGAGCAGTACTTC.

This sequence joins TRBV5-4 and TRBJ2-5; D may be TRBD2 (6 bases). Trimming removed 4 bases at V and 4 bases at J, with 20 bases between. The germline gives CDR1 SGHNT, CDR2 YYREEE (reference sequence). This CDR3 has 16 residues. The CDR3 sequence: CASSAAGSFRLETQYF. Here the CDR3 DNA reads TGTGCCAGCAGCGCCGCCGGGAGCTTCAGGTTAGAGACCCAGTACTTC.

The V gene is TRBV7-3, the J gene TRBJ1-1; the D gene is possibly TRBD1 (5 bases). CDR1 SGHTA and CDR2 FQGTGA come from the germline V gene. There are 14 residues in the CDR3. V lost 7 bases to trimming and J lost 0 bases, with 12 bases between them. CDR3 in amino acids: CASKPTVMNTEAFF. In DNA form, the CDR3 reads TGTGCCAGCAAACCGACAGTCATGAACACTGAAGCTTTCTTT.

The chain recombines TRBV5-1 with TRBJ2-7, with 7 bases aligning to TRBD1. The V gene end was trimmed by 8 bases and the J gene end by 7 bases; junction bases not matched to a gene: 9. The CDR3 contains 12 residues. Germline-derived CDR1 and CDR2 are SGHRS and YFSETQ. In nucleotides, the CDR3 is TGCGCCAGTAATACAGGGGCTGGGGAGCAGTACTTC. Amino acid sequence: CASNTGAGEQYF.

This sequence joins TRBV5-4 and TRBJ2-7, with 10 bases that match TRBD1. V gave up 2 bases and J gave up 4 bases; unmatched junction bases: 6. The length of the CDR3 is 15 residues. The germline CDR1 and CDR2 sequences are SGHNT and YYREEE (reference sequence). CDR3 sequence reads: CASSLKGTGAYEQYF. Written as DNA, the CDR3 is TGTGCCAGCAGCTTAAAGGGGACAGGGGCTTACGAGCAGTACTTC.

The CDR3 region is CASSFRTGYSYEQYF. CDR3 DNA: TGTGCCAGCAGCTTCCGGACAGGCTACTCCTACGAGCAGTACTTC. This chain links TRBV5-5 with TRBJ2-7, with 7 bases matching TRBD1. The CDR3 has 15 amino acids. Trimming at V came to 2 bases and at J to 0 bases, leaving 5 bases not matched to a gene. Germline CDR1 SGHKS, CDR2 YYEKEE (reference sequence).

The J gene is TRBJ1-2, the V gene TRBV4-1, with TRBD1 as a possible D gene (5 bases). Looked up from germline, CDR1 is MGHRA and CDR2 is YSYEKL. Trimming shortened V by 0 bases and J by 2 bases, and 13 bases separated the two germline ends. The CDR3 length is 16 residues. For the CDR3, the DNA is TGCGCCAGCAGCCAAGATTTGGCAGGGCAAAACTATGGCTACACCTTC. Residues: CASSQDLAGQNYGYTF.

This rearrangement joins TRBV5-4 to TRBJ2-4; possibly TRBD2 for D (6 bases). CDR1 is SGHNT and CDR2 is YYREEE in the germline V gene (reference sequence). Trimming removed 1 base at V and 0 bases at J, with 11 bases between. This CDR3 is built from 16 residues. The CDR3 loop is CASSLRGGIAKNIQYF. The CDR3 bases are TGTGCCAGCAGCTTGAGAGGCGGGATAGCCAAAAACATTCAGTACTTC.

This clone was detected only once. V and J are TRBV5-4 and TRBJ1-2; TRBD1 matches at 7 bases. CDR3 length: 16 residues. The V gene's germline CDR1 is SGHNT and CDR2 YYREEE (reference sequence). With 0 bases clipped from V and 3 bases from J, the junction kept 8 bases outside the gene matches. The CDR3 nucleotides are TGTGCCAGCAGCTTGGCGGGACAGTTGTTGGACTATGGCTACACCTTC. Translation gives CASSLAGQLLDYGYTF.